Detailed here is one T cell receptor (beta chain). Its target is not known. Germline V gene data show CDR1 as GTSNPN and CDR2 as SVGIG (reference sequence). The length of the CDR3 is 12 residues. Trimming removed 1 base from V and 4 bases from J, with 4 bases in between. These data belong to a study of T cells in localized non-small cell lung cancer. Overall study results and limits: Because only a single region of the tumor was sequenced, heterogeneity remains possible. Of the tissues analyzed, uninvolved adjacent lung showed maximal T cell clonality, greater than tumor. For the top 100 tumor clones, a median about 56 also appeared in adjacent lung. Longer overall survival was linked to higher blood T cell density.

Repertoires were generated with immunoSEQ multiplex PCR, while TCRdb's copy carries only in-frame clones and drops some. The sample contains roughly 16,000 clones, roughly 81% of which appear only once. The source is a male donor at least 60 years old with stage I lung adenocarcinoma. V usage is TRBV30 and J usage is TRBJ2-2, with D hard to call. Specimen: peripheral blood, collected before any cancer treatment. CDR3 region: CAWSGSTGELFF. The CDR3, as DNA: TGTGCCTGGAGTGGGAGCACCGGGGAGCTGTTTTTT.